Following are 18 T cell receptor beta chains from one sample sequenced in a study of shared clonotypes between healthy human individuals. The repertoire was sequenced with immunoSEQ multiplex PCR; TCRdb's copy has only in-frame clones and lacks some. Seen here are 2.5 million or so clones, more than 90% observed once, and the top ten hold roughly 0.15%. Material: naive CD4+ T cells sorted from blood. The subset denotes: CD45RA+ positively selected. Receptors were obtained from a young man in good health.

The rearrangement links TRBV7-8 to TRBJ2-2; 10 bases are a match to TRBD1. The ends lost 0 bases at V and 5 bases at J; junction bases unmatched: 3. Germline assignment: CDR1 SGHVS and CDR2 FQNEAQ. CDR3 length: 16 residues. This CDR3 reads CASSLARTGGTGELFF. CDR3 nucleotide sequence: TGTGCCAGCAGCTTAGCGAGGACAGGGGGGACCGGGGAGCTGTTTTTT.

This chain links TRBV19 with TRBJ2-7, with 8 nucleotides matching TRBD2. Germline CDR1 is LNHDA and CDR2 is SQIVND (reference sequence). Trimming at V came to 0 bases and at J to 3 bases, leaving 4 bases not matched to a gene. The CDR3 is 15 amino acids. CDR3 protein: CASSIEGGRYYEQYF. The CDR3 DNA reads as TGTGCCAGTAGTATAGAGGGCGGGAGGTACTACGAGCAGTACTTC.

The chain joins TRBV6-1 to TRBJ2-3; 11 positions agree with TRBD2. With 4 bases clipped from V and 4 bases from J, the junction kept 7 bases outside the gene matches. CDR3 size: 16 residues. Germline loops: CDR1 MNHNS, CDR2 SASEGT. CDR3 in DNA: TGTGCCAGCAGTGCTACTAGCGGGAGTCGGTCAGATACGCAGTATTTT. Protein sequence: CASSATSGSRSDTQYF.

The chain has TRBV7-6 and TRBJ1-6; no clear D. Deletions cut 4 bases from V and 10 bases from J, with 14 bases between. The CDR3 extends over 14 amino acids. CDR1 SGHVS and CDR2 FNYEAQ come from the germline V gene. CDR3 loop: CASSSGGSGSPLHF. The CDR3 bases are TGTGCCAGCAGCTCCGGCGGCAGTGGGTCACCCCTCCACTTT.

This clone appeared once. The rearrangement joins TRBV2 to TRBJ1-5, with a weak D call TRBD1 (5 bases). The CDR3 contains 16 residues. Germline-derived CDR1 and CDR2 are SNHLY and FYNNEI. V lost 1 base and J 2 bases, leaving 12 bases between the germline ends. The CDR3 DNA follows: TGTGCCAGCAGTGAAGGGTGGGGCCTCGGCAATCAGCCCCAGCATTTT. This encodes CASSEGWGLGNQPQHF. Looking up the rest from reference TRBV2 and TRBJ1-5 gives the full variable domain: EPEVTQTPSHQVTQMGQEVILRCVPISNHLYFYWYRQILGQKVEFLVSFYNNEISEKSEIFDDQFSVERPDGSNFTLKIRSTKLEDSAMYFCASSEGWGLGNQPQHFGDGTRLSIL.

The CDR3 loop reads CAWTPLDRAGEKLFF. For the CDR3, the DNA is TGTGCCTGGACTCCTTTGGACAGGGCGGGCGAAAAACTGTTTTTT. V is TRBV30 and J is TRBJ1-4; the match to TRBD1 covers 8 bases. Germline lookup yields CDR1 GTSNPN and CDR2 SVGIG (reference sequence). This CDR3 has 15 residues. V lost 4 bases to trimming and J lost 8 bases; unmatched junction nucleotides: 12.

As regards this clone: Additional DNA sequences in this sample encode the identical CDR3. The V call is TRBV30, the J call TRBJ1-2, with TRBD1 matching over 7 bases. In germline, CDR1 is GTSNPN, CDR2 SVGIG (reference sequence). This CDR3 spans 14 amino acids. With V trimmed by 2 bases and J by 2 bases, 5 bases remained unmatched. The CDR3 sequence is CAWSRTGPNYGYTF. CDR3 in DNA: TGTGCCTGGAGTAGGACAGGCCCGAACTATGGCTACACCTTC.

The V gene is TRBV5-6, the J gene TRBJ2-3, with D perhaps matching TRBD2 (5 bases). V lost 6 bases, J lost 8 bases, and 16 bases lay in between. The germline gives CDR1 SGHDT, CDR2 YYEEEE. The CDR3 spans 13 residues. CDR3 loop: CASTSLGSVTQYF. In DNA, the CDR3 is TGTGCCAGCACCTCCCTTGGTAGCGTTACGCAGTATTTT.

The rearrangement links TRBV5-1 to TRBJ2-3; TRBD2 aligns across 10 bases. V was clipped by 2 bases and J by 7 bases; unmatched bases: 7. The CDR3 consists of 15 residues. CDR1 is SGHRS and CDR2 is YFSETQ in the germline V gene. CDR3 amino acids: CASSFPSGSGNTQYF. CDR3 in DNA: TGCGCCAGCAGCTTCCCTAGCGGGAGTGGGAATACGCAGTATTTT.

This CDR3 reads CASSDPGGPSYNEQFF. As DNA, the CDR3 is TGTGCCAGCAGTGACCCGGGCGGACCGTCCTACAATGAGCAGTTCTTC. The chain links TRBV25-1 to TRBJ2-1; D gene uncertain. In germline, CDR1 is MGHDK, CDR2 SYGVNS. Trimming cost V 3 bases and J 1 base, with 13 bases left between them. This CDR3 has 16 amino acids.

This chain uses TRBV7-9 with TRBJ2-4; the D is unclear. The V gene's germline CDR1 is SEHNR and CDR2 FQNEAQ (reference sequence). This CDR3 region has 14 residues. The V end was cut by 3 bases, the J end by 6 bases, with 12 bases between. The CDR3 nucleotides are TGTGCCAGCAGCTTCCGCGACGTCCCAAACATTCAGTACTTC. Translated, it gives CASSFRDVPNIQYF. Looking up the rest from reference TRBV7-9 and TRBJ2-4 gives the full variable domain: DTGVSQNPRHKITKRGQNVTFRCDPISEHNRLYWYRQTLGQGPEFLTYFQNEAQLEKSRLLSDRFSAERPKGSFSTLEIQRTEQGDSAMYLCASSFRDVPNIQYFGAGTRLSVL.

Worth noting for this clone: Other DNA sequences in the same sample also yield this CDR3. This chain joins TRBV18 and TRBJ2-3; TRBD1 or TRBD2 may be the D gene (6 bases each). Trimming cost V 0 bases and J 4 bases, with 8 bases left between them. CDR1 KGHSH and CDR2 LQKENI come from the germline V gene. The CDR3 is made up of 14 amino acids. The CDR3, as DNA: TGTGCCAGCTCACCACCGGGGGGCGCAGATACGCAGTATTTT. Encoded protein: CASSPPGGADTQYF.

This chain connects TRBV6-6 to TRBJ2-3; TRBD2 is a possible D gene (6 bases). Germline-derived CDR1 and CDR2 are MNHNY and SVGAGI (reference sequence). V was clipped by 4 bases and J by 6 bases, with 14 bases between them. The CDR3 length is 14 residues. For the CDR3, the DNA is TGTGCCAGCAGTTTTACGGGCCGGGGGGATACGCAGTATTTT. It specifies CASSFTGRGDTQYF.

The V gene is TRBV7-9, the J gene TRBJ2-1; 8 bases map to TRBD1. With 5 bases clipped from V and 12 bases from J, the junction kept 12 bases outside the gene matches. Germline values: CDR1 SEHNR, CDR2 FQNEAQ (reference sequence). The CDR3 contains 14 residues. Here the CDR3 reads CASSQDRDTMRQFF. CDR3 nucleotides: TGTGCCAGCAGCCAGGACAGGGATACAATGAGGCAGTTCTTC.

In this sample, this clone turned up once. The CDR3 DNA follows: TGTGCCAGCAGTTTGGACGACAATGAGCAGTTCTTC. This sequence encodes CASSLDDNEQFF. V and J are TRBV7-2 and TRBJ2-1; D gene ambiguous. The CDR3 extends over 12 amino acids. Per germline, CDR1 SGHTA and CDR2 FQGNSA. The V end lost 6 bases, the J end lost 5 bases, and 8 bases lay between the germline ends.

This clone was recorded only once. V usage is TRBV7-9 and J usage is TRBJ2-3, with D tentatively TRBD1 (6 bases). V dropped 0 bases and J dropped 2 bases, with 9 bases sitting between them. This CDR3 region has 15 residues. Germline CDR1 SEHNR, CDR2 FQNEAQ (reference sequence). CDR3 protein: CASSLAGAVTDTQYF. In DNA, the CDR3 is TGTGCCAGCAGCTTAGCGGGGGCGGTCACAGATACGCAGTATTTT.

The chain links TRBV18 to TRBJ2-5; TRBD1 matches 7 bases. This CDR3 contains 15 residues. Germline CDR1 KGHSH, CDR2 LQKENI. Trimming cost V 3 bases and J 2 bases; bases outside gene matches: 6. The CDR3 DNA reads TGTGCCAGCTCACCTTATTCGGACAGGCAAGAGACCCAGTACTTC. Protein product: CASSPYSDRQETQYF.

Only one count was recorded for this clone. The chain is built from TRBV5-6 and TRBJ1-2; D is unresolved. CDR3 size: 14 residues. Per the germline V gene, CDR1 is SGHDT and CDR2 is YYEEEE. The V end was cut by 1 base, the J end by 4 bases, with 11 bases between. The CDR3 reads CASSLTRGSYGYTF. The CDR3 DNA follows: TGTGCCAGCAGCTTGACCCGGGGTAGCTATGGCTACACCTTC.